These T cell receptor beta chains were read from a single sample in a study of CD8+CD57+ T cells in acquired aplastic anemia. TCRdb itself ran the reads through MiXCR, one entry per CDR3 protein. Of 150,000 to 200,000 distinct CDR3 sequences detected, around half appear once; the ten largest clones hold 25% to 35%. Sequences were obtained from sorted CD4+, CD8+, or CD8+CD57+ T cells (not recorded which) from PBMCs. All receptors come from a human donor with aplastic anemia. The CDR3 runs from the conserved cysteine through the conserved F or W. The D gene is left open where the match is weak. Expanded clones get a size class; other rows say once, few or many, or leave the size out.

>many|TRBV7-8|TRBJ1-1|NA
CASSSTGRTEAFF
TGTGCCAGCAGCTCCACAGGGAGGACTGAAGCTTTCTTT
>NA|TRBV11-2|TRBJ2-7|TRBD2
CASSQLGTSPTYEQYF
TGTGCCAGCAGCCAACTCGGGACTAGCCCTACCTACGAGCAGTACTTC
>NA|TRBV2|TRBJ2-3|NA
CASSEALGGRDTQYF
TGTGCCAGCAGTGAAGCGCTTGGGGGGAGGGATACGCAGTATTTT
>few|TRBV24-1|TRBJ2-1|NA
CATSESGAYNEQFF
TGTGCCACCAGTGAATCAGGGGCTTACAATGAGCAGTTCTTC
>many|TRBV4-1|TRBJ2-7|NA
CASSQGPGTNEQYF
TGCGCCAGCAGCCAAGGGCCAGGGACGAACGAGCAGTACTTC
>once|TRBV15|TRBJ1-1|NA
CATSRDLYTEAFF
TGTGCCACCAGTAGGGACCTATACACTGAAGCTTTCTTT
>many|TRBV10-3|TRBJ2-3|NA
CAISEQGGTDTQYF
TGTGCCATCAGTGAGCAGGGAGGCACAGATACGCAGTATTTT
>many|TRBV7-9|TRBJ2-7|TRBD2
CASSHPRGVGHEQYF
TGTGCCAGCAGCCATCCTCGGGGGGTTGGCCACGAGCAGTACTTC
>many|TRBV19|TRBJ1-5|NA
CASNGMGGNQPQHF
TGTGCCAGTAACGGCATGGGGGGGAATCAGCCCCAGCATTTT
>NA|TRBV10-2|TRBJ1-6|NA
CASGSPLHF
TGCGCCAGCGGTTCACCCCTCCACTTT
>NA|TRBV6-2/TRBV6-3|TRBJ1-5|NA
CASSYTGQPQHF
TGTGCCAGCAGTTACACGGGCCAGCCCCAGCATTTT
>few|TRBV29-1|TRBJ2-3|NA
CSPVLQNTQYF
TGCAGCCCCGTTCTTCAGAATACGCAGTATTTT
>once|TRBV12-5|TRBJ1-5|NA
CASGLGSNQPQHF
TGTGCTAGTGGTTTGGGGAGCAATCAGCCCCAGCATTTT
>many|TRBV7-8|TRBJ2-3|TRBD2
CASSPIAGTDTQYF
TGTGCCAGCAGCCCGATAGCGGGAACAGATACGCAGTATTTT
>NA|TRBV2|TRBJ1-4|NA
CASSARQTTNEKLFF
TGTGCCAGCAGTGCTCGGCAAACAACTAATGAAAAACTGTTTTTT
>NA|TRBV10-3|TRBJ1-1|NA
CAIRLDRYTEAFF
TGTGCCATCAGGCTCGACAGATACACTGAAGCTTTCTTT
>NA|TRBV15|TRBJ1-2|NA
CATSRAHRTGLSGYTF
TGTGCCACCAGCAGAGCCCACCGTACAGGGCTCAGCGGCTACACCTTC
>many|TRBV29-1|TRBJ1-2|NA
CSVEAREHYGYTF
TGCAGCGTTGAGGCCAGGGAGCACTATGGCTACACCTTC
>NA|TRBV5-8|TRBJ2-2|NA
CASSPPGTNTGELFF
TGTGCCAGCAGCCCCCCAGGGACGAACACCGGGGAGCTGTTTTTT
>NA|TRBV10-2|TRBJ1-1|TRBD1
CASKPGDRGDAEAFF
TGCGCCAGCAAACCGGGGGACAGGGGGGACGCTGAAGCTTTCTTT
>many|TRBV7-3|TRBJ1-2|TRBD1
CASSFGPGTGDGYTF
TGTGCCAGCAGCTTCGGCCCAGGGACAGGGGACGGCTACACCTTC
>few|TRBV2|TRBJ1-5|NA
CASSRTEGQHF
TGTGCCAGCAGTAGGACAGAGGGACAGCATTTT
>many|TRBV7-9|TRBJ1-1|TRBD1
CASSLGTGGSNTEAFF
TGTGCCAGCAGCTTAGGGACAGGGGGTTCAAACACTGAAGCTTTCTTT
>many|TRBV4-3|TRBJ2-7|NA
CASSQESEISYEQYF
TGCGCCAGCAGCCAAGAAAGCGAGATCTCCTACGAGCAGTACTTC
>NA|TRBV11-2|TRBJ2-2|TRBD1
CASSLDLWKGQGNRGTGELFF
TGCGCCAGCAGCTTAGATCTCTGGAAGGGACAGGGCAACAGGGGCACCGGGGAGCTGTTTTTT
>NA|TRBV10-3|TRBJ2-7|NA
CAISEGRETYEQYF
TGTGCCATCAGTGAAGGCAGAGAAACTTACGAGCAGTACTTC
>many|TRBV5-1|TRBJ2-1|NA
CASSDGSVGEQFF
TGCGCCAGCAGCGATGGTAGCGTGGGTGAGCAGTTCTTC
>NA|TRBV7-3|TRBJ1-1|NA
CASSLKGNREAFF
TGTGCCAGCAGCTTAAAGGGTAACCGTGAAGCTTTCTTT
>NA|TRBV2|TRBJ2-2|NA
CASRVTVNTGELFF
TGTGCCAGCAGGGTGACAGTGAACACCGGGGAGCTGTTTTTT
>many|TRBV6-1|TRBJ1-1|TRBD1
CASSGGQGASEAFF
TGTGCCAGCAGTGGGGGACAGGGGGCAAGTGAAGCTTTCTTT
>once|TRBV29-1|TRBJ1-1|TRBD1
CSVDDRGLNTEAFF
TGCAGCGTCGATGACAGGGGGCTCAACACTGAAGCTTTCTTT
>NA|TRBV20-1|TRBJ1-1|NA
CSARRTNTEAFF
TGCAGTGCTAGGCGAACGAACACTGAAGCTTTCTTT
>few|TRBV5-4|TRBJ1-5|NA
CASSLEGGNQPQHF
TGTGCCAGCAGCTTGGAAGGAGGCAATCAGCCCCAGCATTTT
>few|TRBV25-1|TRBJ2-7|TRBD2
CASSYLTSGRSYASYEQYF
TGTGCCAGCAGTTACTTGACTAGCGGGAGATCTTACGCCTCCTACGAGCAGTACTTC
>NA|TRBV4-2|TRBJ2-1|NA
CASSQVFLVGVNEQFF
TGTGCCAGCAGCCAAGTTTTCCTAGTGGGTGTAAATGAGCAGTTCTTC
>NA|TRBV2|TRBJ2-5|NA
CANGAPRTQYF
TGTGCCAACGGGGCTCCTAGGACCCAGTACTTC
>few|TRBV10-1|TRBJ2-7|NA
CASSGGHSGSYEQYF
TGCGCCAGCAGTGGAGGGCATAGCGGTTCCTACGAGCAGTACTTC
>few|TRBV25-1|TRBJ2-7|NA
CASSEPRNPYEQYF
TGTGCCAGCAGTGAACCCAGGAACCCCTACGAGCAGTACTTC
>many|TRBV19|TRBJ2-1|NA
CASSKNSLYEQFF
TGTGCCAGTAGTAAAAACAGTTTGTATGAGCAGTTCTTC
>many|TRBV19|TRBJ2-1|NA
CASSTLPLNEQFF
TGTGCCAGTAGTACCCTACCCCTCAATGAGCAGTTCTTC